This T cell receptor (beta chain) was identified in a study of regulatory dendritic cells for organ transplantation. Germline values: CDR1 ENHRY, CDR2 SYGVKD. V was clipped by 3 bases and J by 2 bases, with 11 bases between them. The CDR3 extends over 14 amino acids. Of note for this clone: Its antigen is unidentified.

Profiled with immunoSEQ multiplex PCR; TCRdb holds only in-frame clones, not every one. This repertoire shows under 35,000 clones, 85% to 90% found once; its top ten account for over 0.06%. Regarding the study as a whole: Considerable individual heterogeneity was seen in alloreactive memory CD8+ T cells. Regulatory dendritic cells appeared to expand memory CD8+ clones less than mature ones.

Material: naive CD4+ T cells from blood. Subset here: CD45RA+ naive T cells. The chain joins TRBV10-3 to TRBJ2-7; D gene ambiguous. This clonotype was sampled from a human donor in good health. In DNA form, the CDR3 reads TGTGCCATCAGTGATCCAGGCAGGACCTACGAGCAGTACTTC. Amino acids: CAISDPGRTYEQYF.